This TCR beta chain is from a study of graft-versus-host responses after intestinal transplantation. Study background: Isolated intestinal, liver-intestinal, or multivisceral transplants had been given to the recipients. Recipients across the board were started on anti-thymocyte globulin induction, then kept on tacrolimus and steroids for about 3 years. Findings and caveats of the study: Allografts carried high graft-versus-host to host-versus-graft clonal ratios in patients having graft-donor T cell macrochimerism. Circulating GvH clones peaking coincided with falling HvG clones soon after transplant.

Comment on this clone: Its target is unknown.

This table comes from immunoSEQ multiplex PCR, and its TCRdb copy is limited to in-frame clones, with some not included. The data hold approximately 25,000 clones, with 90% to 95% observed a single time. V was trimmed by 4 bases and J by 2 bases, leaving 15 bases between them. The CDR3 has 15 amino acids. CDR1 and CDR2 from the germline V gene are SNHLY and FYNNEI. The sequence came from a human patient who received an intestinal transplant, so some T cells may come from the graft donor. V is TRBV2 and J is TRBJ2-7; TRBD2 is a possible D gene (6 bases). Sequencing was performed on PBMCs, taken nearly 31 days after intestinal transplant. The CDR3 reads CASSVSGGVAYEQYF. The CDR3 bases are TGTGCCAGCAGTGTGTCCGGGGGTGTAGCCTACGAGCAGTACTTC. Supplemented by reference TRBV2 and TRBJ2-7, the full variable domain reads EPEVTQTPSHQVTQMGQEVILRCVPISNHLYFYWYRQILGQKVEFLVSFYNNEISEKSEIFDDQFSVERPDGSNFTLKIRSTKLEDSAMYFCASSVSGGVAYEQYFGPGTRLTVT.